This paragraph reports one TCR beta chain. From germline, CDR1 is MDHEN and CDR2 SYDVKM. CDR3 length: 13 amino acids. After removal of 5 bases from V and 6 bases from J, the junction contained 1 base not matched to a gene. These data belong to a study of blood T cell repertoires in COVID-19. As for the study in general: COVID-19 samples collected from the United States, Italy and Spain covered acute and convalescent phases.

Seattle patient enrollment occurred during active infection, with longitudinal follow-up thereafter. As processed by the authors: Amplification of reference gene primers was used by the study to estimate nucleated cell counts. The repertoire was sequenced with immunoSEQ multiplex PCR; TCRdb's copy has only in-frame clones and lacks some. The V and J calls and clone size come from that table; D and trimming were worked out from the DNA. Of under 200,000 clones listed, roughly 81% were seen once; the top ten hold around 5%. The receptor's source is a woman between 50 and 59 years old with COVID-19, enrolled during active disease. This sequence joins TRBV28 and TRBJ2-2, with 9 bases matching TRBD1. The sample was peripheral blood. The CDR3 DNA sequence: TGTGCCAGCAGTAGGGACAGGGCCGGGGAGCTGTTTTTT. As protein: CASSRDRAGELFF.